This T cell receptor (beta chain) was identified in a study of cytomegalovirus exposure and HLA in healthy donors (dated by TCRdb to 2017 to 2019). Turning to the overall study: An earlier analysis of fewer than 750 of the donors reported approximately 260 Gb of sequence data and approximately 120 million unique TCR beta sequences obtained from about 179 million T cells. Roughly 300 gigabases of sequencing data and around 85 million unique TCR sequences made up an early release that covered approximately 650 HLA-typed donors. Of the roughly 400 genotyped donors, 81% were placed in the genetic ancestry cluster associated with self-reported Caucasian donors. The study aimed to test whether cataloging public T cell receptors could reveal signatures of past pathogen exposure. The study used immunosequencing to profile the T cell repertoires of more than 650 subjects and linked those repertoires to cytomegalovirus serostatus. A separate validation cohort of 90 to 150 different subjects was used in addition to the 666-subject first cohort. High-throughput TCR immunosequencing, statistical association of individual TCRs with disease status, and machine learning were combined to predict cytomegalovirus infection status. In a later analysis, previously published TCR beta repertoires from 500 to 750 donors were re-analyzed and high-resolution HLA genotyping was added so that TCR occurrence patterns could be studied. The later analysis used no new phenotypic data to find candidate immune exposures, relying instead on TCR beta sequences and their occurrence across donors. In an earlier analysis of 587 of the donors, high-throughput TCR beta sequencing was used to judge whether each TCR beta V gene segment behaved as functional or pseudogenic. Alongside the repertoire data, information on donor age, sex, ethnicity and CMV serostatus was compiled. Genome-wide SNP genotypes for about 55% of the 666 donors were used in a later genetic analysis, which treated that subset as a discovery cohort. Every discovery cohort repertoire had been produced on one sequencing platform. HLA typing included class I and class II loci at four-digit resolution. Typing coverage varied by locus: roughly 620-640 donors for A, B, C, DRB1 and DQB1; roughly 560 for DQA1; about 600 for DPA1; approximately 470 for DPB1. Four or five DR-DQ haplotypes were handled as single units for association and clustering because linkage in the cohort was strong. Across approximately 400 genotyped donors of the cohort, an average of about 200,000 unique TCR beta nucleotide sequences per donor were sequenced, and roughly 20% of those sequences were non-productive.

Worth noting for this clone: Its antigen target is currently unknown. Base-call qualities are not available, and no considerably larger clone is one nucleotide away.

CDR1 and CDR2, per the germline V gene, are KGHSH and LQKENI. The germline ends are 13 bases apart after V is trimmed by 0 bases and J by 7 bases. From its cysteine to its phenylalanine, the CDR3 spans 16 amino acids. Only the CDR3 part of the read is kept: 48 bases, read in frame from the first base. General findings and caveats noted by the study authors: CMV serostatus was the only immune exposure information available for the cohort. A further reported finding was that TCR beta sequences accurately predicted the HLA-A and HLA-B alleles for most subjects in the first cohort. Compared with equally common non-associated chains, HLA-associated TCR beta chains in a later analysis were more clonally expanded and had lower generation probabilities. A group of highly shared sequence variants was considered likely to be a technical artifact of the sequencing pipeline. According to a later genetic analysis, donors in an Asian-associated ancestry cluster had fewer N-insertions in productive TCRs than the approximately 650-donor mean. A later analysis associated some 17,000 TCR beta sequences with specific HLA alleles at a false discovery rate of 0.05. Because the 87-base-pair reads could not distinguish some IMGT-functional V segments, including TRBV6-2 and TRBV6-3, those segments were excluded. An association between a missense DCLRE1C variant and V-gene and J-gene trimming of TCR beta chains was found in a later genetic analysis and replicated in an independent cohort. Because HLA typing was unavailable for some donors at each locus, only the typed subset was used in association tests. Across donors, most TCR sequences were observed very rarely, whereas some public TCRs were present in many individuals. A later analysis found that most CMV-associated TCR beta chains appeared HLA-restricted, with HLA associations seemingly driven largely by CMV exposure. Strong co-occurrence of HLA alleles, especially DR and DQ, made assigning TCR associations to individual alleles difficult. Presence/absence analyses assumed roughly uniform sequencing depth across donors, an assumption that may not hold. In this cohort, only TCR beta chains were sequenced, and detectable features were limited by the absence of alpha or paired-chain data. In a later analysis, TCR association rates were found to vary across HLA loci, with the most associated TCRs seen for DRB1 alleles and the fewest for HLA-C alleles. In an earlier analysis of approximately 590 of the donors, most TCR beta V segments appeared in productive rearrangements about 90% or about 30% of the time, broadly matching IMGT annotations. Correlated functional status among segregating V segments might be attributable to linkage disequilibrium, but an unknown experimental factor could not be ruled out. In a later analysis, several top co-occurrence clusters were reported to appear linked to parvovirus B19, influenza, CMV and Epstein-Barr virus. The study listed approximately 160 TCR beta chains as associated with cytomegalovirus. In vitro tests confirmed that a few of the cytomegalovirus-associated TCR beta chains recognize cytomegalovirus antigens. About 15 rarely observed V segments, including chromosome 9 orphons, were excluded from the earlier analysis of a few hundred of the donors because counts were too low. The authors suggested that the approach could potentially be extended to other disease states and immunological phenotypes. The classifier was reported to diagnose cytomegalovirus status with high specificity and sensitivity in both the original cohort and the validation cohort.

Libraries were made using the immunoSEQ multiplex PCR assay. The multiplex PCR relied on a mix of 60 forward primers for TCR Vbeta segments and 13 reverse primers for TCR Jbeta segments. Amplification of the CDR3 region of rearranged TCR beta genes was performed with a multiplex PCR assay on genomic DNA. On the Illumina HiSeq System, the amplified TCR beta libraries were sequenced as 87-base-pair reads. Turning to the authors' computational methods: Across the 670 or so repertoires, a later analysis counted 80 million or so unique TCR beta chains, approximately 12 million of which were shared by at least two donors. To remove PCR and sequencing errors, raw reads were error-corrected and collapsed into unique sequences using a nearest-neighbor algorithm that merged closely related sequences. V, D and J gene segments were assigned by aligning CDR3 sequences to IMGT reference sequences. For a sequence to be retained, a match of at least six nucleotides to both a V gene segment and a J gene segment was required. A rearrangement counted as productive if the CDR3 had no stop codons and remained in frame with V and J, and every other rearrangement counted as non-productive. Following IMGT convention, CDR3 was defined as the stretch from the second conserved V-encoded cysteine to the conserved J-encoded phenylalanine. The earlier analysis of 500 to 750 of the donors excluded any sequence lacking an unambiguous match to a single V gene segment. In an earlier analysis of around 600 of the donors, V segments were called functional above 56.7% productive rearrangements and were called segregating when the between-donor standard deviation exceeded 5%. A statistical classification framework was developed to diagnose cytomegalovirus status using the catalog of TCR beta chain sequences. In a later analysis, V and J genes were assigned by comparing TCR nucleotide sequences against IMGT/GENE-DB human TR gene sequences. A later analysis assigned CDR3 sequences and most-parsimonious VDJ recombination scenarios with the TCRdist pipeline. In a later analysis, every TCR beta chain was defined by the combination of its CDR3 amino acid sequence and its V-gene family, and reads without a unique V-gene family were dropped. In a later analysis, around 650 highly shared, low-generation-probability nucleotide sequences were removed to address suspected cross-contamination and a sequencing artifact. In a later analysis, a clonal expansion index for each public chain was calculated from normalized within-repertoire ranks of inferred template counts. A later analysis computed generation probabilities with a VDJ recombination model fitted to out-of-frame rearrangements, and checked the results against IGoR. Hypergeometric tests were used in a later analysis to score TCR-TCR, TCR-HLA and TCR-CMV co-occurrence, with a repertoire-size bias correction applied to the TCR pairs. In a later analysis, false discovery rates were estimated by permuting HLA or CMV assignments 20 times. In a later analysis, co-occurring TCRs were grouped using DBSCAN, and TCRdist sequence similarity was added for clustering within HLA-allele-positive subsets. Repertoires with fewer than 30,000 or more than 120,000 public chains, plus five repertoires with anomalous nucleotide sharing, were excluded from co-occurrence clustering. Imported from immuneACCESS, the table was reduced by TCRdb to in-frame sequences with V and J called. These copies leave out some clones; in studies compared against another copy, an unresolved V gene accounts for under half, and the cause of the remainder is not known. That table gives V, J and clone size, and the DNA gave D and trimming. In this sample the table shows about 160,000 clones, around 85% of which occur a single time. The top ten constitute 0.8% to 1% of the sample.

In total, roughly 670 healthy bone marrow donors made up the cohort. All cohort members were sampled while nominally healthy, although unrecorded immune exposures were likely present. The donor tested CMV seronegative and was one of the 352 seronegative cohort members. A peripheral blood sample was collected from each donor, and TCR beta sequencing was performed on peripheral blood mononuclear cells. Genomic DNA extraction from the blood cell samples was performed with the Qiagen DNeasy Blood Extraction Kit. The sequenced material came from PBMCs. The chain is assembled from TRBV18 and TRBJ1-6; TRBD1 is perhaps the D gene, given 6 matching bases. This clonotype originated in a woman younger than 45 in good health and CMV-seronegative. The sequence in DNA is TGTGCCAGCTCACCACCGTCGGGACACCAAAATTCACCCCTCCACTTT. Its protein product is CASSPPSGHQNSPLHF.